What follows describes a single T cell receptor (beta chain). The data belong to a study of early stage breast cancer tumors. Between the trimmed V and J ends, which lost 4 bases and 8 bases, there was a span of 23 bases. The CDR3 has 16 residues. Germline-derived CDR1 and CDR2 are SGHRS and YFSETQ. The table came from immunoSEQ multiplex PCR; TCRdb's copy has only in-frame clones and leaves some out. Counted here are around 20,000 clones, around four fifths occurring once; the ten biggest clones make up over 1.5%. The sample taken for sequencing was blood. The source of this sequence is a person aged 70 to 79 with breast cancer. V is TRBV5-1 and J is TRBJ2-3; tentatively, D is TRBD2 (5 bases). The CDR3 loop is CASSRGNRPDHGTQYF. The CDR3, as DNA: TGCGCCAGCAGCCGAGGGAACCGACCGGACCACGGTACGCAGTATTTT.